This T cell receptor beta chain was sequenced in a study of CD8 T cells in Susac syndrome. It was with random hexamers that roughly 0.45 to 1 ug RNA was reverse transcribed. TCRdb reprocessed the immunoSEQ multiplex PCR reads with MiXCR, giving one entry per CDR3 protein. This table has roughly 170,000 distinct CDR3 sequences, under 95% appearing once. Germline assignment: CDR1 MNHEY and CDR2 SVGAGI. V lost 6 bases to trimming and J lost 3 bases, with 17 bases between them. The CDR3 has 15 amino acids. Sequencing was done on a sample of CD4+ T cells from PBMCs. The clonotype comes from a human donor with multiple sclerosis. The genes are TRBV6-5 and TRBJ2-5; weak D call: TRBD1 (5 bases). Here the CDR3 DNA reads TGTGCCAGCAGCAGGGTTTGGACGGGTAAAGAGACCCAGTACTTC. Amino acids: CASSRVWTGKETQYF.